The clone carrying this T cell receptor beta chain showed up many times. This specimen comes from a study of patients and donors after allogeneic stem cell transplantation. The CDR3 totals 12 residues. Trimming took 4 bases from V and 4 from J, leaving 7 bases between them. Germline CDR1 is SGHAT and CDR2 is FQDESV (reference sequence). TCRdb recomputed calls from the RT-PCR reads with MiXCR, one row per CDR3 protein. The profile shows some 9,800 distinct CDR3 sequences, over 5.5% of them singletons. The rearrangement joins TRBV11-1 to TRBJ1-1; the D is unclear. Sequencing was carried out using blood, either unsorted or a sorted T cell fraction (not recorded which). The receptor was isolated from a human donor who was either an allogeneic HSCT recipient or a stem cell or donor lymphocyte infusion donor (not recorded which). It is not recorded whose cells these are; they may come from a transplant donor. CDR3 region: CASSSLGTEAFF. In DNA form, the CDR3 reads TGTGCCAGCAGCTCCCTCGGCACTGAAGCTTTCTTT. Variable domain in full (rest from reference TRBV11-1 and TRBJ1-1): EAEVAQSPRYKITEKSQAVAFWCDPISGHATLYWYRQILGQGPELLVQFQDESVVDDSQLPKDRFSAERLKGVDSTLKIQPAELGDSAMYLCASSSLGTEAFFGQGTRLTVV.